This entry describes one TCR beta chain. Its target is unknown. TCRdb's table, derived via immunoSEQ multiplex PCR, lists solely in-frame clones and lacks some. The table lists more than 45,000 clones, around four fifths of them singletons. These data originate in a study of cytotoxic CD8 clonotypes in ibrutinib-treated CLL. Study as a whole: The average sample held approximately 260,000 productive templates and 75,000 to 100,000 productive rearrangements. Study-level findings and limits: A rise in clonality was seen at ibrutinib response, and a fall back toward baseline was seen at progression.

The TCR comes from a human donor with chronic lymphocytic leukemia. This sample comprised PBMCs, obtained after 24 months of ibrutinib treatment.

In nucleotides, the CDR3 is TGTGCCAGCAGCTCCCAACTCGGCGGGAGCTACGAGCAGTACTTC. It is translated as CASSSQLGGSYEQYF. This chain joins TRBV7-2 and TRBJ2-7; 7 positions match TRBD2. This CDR3 is built from 15 residues. From germline, CDR1 is SGHTA and CDR2 FQGNSA. The V gene end was trimmed by 4 bases and the J gene end by 3 bases; junction bases not matched to a gene: 9. The entire variable domain, with the rest obtained from reference TRBV7-2 and TRBJ2-7, is as follows: GAGVSQSPSNKVTEKGKDVELRCDPISGHTALYWYRQSLGQGLEFLIYFQGNSAPDKSGLPSDRFSAERTGGSVSTLTIQRTQQEDSAVYLCASSSQLGGSYEQYFGPGTRLTVT.